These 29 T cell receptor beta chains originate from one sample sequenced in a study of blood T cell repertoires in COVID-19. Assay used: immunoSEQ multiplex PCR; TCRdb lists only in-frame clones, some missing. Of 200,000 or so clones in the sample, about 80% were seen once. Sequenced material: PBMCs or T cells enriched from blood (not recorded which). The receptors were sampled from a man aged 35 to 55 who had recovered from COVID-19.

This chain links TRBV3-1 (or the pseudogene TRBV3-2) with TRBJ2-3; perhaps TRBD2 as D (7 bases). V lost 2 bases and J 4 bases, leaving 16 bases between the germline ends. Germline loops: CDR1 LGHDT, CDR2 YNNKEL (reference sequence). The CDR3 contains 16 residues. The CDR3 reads CASSQMWGGLADTQYF. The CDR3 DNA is TGTGCCAGCAGCCAAATGTGGGGGGGCCTCGCAGATACGCAGTATTTT.

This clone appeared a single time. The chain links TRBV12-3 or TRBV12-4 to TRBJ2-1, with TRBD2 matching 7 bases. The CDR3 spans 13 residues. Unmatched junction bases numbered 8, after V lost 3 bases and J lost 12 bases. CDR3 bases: TGTGCCAGCAGTTTGGCCGGGGAGGGAGTGCAGTTCTTC. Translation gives CASSLAGEGVQFF.

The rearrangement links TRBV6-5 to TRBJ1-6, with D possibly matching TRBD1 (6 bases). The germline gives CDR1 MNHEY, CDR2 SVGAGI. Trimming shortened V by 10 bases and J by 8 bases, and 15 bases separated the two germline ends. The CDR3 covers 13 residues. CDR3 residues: CATSGGQYSPLHF. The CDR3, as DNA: TGTGCCACCTCGGGGGGGCAGTATTCACCCCTCCACTTT.

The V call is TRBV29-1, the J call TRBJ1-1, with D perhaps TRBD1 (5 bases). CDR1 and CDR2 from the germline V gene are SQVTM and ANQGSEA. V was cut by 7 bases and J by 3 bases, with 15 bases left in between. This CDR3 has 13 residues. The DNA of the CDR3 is TGCAGCGCCCAGGGTCGAAGGGACACTGAAGCTTTCTTT. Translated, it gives CSAQGRRDTEAFF.

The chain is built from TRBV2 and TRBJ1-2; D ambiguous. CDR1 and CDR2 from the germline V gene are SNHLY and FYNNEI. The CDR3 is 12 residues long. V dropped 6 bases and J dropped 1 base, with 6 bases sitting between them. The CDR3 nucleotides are TGTGCCAGCAGCGTAGATAACTATGGCTACACCTTC. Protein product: CASSVDNYGYTF. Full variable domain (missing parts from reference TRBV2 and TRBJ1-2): EPEVTQTPSHQVTQMGQEVILRCVPISNHLYFYWYRQILGQKVEFLVSFYNNEISEKSEIFDDQFSVERPDGSNFTLKIRSTKLEDSAMYFCASSVDNYGYTFGSGTRLTVV.

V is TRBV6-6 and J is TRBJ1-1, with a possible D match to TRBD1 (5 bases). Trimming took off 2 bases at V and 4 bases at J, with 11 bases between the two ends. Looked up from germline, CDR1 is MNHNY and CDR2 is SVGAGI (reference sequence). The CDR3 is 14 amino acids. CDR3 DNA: TGTGCCAGCAGTTACGGGGCAGGTTCCACTGAAGCTTTCTTT. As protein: CASSYGAGSTEAFF.

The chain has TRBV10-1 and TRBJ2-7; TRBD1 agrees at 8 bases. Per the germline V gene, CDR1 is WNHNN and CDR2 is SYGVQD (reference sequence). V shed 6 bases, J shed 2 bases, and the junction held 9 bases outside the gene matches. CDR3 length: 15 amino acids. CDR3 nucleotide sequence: TGCGCCAGCAGCACAAGACAGGGGACCACCTACGAGCAGTACTTC. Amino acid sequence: CASSTRQGTTYEQYF.

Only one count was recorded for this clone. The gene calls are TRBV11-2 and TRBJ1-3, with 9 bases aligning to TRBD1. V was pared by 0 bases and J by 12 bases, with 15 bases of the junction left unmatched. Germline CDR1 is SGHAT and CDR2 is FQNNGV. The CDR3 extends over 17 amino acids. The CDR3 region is CASSLDRADRGRGCIYF. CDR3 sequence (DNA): TGTGCCAGCAGCTTAGATAGGGCGGACAGGGGTCGAGGTTGCATATATTTT.

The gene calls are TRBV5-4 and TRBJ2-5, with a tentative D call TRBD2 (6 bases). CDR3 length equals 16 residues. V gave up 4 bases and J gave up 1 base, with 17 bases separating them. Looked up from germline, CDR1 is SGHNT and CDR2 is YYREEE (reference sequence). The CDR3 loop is CASSPAGGAIQETQYF. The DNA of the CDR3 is TGTGCCAGCAGCCCGGCTGGCGGGGCGATCCAAGAGACCCAGTACTTC.

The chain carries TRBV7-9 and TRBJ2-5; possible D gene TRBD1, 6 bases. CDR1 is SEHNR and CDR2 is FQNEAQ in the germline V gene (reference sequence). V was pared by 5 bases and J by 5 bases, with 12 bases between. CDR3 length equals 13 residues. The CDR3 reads CASSQDSGETQYF. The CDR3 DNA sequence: TGTGCCAGCAGCCAGGACAGTGGGGAGACCCAGTACTTC. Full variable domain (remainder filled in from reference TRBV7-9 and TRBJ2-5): DTGVSQNPRHKITKRGQNVTFRCDPISEHNRLYWYRQTLGQGPEFLTYFQNEAQLEKSRLLSDRFSAERPKGSFSTLEIQRTEQGDSAMYLCASSQDSGETQYFGPGTRLLVL.

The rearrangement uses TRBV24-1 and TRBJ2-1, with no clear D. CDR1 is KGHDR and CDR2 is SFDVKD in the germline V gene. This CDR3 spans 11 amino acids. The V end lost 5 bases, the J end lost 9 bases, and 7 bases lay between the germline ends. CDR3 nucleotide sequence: TGTGCCACCAGTGCAGGATCTGAGCAGTTCTTC. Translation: CATSAGSEQFF.

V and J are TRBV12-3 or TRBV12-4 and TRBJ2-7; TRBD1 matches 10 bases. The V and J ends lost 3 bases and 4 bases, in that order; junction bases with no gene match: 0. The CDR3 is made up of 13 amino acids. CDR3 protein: CASSLGQGYEQYF. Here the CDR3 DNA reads TGTGCCAGCAGTTTGGGACAGGGGTACGAGCAGTACTTC.

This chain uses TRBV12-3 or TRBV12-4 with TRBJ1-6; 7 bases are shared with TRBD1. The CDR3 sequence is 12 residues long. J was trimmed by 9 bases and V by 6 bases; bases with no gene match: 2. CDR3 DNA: TGTGCCAGCAGCGACAGGGTTTCACCCCTCCACTTT. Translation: CASSDRVSPLHF.

This CDR3 is CASSSRQGRRGHF. CDR3 bases: TGTGCCAGCAGTTCCCGCCAGGGTCGGCGGGGGCACTTT. J is TRBJ1-6 and V is TRBV28, with D tentatively TRBD1 (5 bases). The CDR3 totals 13 residues. V lost 4 bases and J 19 bases, leaving 20 bases between the germline ends. Looked up from germline, CDR1 is MDHEN and CDR2 is SYDVKM.

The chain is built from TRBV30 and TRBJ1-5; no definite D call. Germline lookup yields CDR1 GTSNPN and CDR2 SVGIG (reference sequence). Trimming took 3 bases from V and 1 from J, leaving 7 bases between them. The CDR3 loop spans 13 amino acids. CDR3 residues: CAWSYRSNQPQHF. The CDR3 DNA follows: TGTGCCTGGAGCTACAGAAGCAATCAGCCCCAGCATTTT.

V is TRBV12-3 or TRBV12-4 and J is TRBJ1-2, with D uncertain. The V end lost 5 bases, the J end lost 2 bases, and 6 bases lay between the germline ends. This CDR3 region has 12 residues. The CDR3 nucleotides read TGTGCCAGCAGTAAACAGAACTATGGCTACACCTTC. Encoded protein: CASSKQNYGYTF.

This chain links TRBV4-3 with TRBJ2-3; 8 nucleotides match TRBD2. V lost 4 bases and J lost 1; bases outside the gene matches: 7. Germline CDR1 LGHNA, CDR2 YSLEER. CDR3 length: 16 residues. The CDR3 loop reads CASSPTFGGGTDTQYF. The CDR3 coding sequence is TGCGCCAGCAGCCCGACGTTCGGGGGGGGCACAGATACGCAGTATTTT.

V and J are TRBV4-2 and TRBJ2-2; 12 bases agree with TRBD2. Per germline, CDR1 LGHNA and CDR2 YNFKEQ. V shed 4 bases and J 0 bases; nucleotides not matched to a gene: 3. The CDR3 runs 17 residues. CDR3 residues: CASSPSSGGANTGELFF. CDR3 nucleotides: TGTGCCAGCAGCCCCTCTAGCGGGGGGGCGAACACCGGGGAGCTGTTTTTT.

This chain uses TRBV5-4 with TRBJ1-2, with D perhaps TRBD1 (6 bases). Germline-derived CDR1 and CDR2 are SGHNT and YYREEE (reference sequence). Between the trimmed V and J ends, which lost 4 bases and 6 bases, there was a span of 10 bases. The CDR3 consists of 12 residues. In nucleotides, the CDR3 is TGTGCCAGCAGCATGCAGGGGAATGGCTACACCTTC. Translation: CASSMQGNGYTF.

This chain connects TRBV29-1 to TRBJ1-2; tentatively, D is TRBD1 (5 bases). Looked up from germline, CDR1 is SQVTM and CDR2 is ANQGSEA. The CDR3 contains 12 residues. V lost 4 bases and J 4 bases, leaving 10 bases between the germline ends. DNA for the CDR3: TGCAGCGTTGGCGGGGGTCCCTATGGCTACACCTTC. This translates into CSVGGGPYGYTF.

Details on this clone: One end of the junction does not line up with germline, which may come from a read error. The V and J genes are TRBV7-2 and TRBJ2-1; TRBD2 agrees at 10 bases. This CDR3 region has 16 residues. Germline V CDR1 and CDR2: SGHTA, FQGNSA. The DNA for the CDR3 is TGTGCCAGCAGGTTAGACCTAGCGGGGGCCTACAATGAGCAGTTCTTC. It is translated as CASRLDLAGAYNEQFF.

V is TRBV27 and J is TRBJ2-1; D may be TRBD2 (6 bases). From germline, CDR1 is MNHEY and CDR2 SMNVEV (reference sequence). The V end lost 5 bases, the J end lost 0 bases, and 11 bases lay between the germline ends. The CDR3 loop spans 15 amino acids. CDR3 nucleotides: TGTGCCAGCAGTAAGGGACTTGCCTCCTACAATGAGCAGTTCTTC. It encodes CASSKGLASYNEQFF.

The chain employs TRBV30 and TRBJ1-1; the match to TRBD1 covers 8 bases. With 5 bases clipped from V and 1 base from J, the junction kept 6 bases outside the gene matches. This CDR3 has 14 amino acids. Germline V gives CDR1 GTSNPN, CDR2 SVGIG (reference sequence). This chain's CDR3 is CAWLTGTGNTEAFF. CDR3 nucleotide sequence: TGTGCCTGGCTTACCGGGACAGGGAACACTGAAGCTTTCTTT.

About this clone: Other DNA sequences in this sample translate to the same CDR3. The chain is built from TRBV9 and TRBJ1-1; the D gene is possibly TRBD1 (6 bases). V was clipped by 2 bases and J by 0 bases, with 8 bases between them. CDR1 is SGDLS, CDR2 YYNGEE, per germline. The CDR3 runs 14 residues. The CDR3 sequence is CASSVGTMNTEAFF. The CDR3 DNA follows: TGTGCCAGCAGCGTCGGGACAATGAACACTGAAGCTTTCTTT.

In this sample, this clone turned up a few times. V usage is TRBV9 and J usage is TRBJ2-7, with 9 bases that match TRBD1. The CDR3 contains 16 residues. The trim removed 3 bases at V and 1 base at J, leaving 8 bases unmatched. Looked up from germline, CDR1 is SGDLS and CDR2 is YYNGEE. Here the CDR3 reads CASSASGTGSSYEQYF. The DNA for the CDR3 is TGTGCCAGCAGCGCATCCGGGACAGGGTCATCCTACGAGCAGTACTTC.

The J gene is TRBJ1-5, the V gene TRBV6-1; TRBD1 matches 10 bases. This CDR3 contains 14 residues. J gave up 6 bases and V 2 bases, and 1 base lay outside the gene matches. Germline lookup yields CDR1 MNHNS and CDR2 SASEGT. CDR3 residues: CASSERDRGQPQHF. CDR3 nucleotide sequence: TGTGCCAGCAGTGAAAGGGACAGGGGTCAGCCCCAGCATTTT.

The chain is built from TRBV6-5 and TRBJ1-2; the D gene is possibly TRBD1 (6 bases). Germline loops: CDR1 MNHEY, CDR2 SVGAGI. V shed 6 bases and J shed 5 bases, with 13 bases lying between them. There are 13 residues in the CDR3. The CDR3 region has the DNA TGTGCCAGCAGGGTGACAGGCGTATATGGCTACACCTTC. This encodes CASRVTGVYGYTF.

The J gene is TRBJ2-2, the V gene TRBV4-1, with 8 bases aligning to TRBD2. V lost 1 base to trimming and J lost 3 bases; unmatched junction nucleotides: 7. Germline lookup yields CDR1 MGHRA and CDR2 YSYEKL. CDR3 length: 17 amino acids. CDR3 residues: CASSQGTGTRDTGELFF. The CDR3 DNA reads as TGCGCCAGCAGCCAAGGGACCGGGACTAGGGACACCGGGGAGCTGTTTTTT.

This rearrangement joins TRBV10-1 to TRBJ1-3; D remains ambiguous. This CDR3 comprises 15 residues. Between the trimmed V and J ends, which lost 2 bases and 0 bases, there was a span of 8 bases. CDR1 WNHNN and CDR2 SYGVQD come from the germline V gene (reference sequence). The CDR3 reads CASSEGRSSGNTIYF. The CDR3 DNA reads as TGCGCCAGCAGTGAGGGCCGGAGCTCTGGAAACACCATATATTTT.